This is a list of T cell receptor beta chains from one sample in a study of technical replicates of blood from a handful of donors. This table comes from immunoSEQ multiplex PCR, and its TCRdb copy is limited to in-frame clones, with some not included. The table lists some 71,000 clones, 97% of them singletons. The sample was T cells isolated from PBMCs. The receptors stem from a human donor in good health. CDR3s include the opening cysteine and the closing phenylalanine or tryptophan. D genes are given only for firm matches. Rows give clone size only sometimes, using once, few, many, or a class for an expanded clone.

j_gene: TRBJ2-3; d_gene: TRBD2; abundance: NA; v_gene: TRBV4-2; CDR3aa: CASSMTRTSGGNTQYF; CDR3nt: TGTGCCAGCAGCATGACCCGGACTAGCGGGGGGAATACGCAGTATTTT
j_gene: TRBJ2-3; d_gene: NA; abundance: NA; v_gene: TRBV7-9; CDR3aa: CASTPGGDTQYF; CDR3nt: TGTGCCAGCACCCCGGGTGGAGATACGCAGTATTTT
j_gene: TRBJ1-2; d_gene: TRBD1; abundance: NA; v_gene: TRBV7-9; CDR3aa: CASSLREDRVNNYGYTF; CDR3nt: TGTGCCAGCAGCTTGAGAGAGGACAGGGTGAATAACTATGGCTACACCTTC
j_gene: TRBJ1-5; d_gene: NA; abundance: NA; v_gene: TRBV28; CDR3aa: CASSVRVVHQPQHF; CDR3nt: TGTGCCAGCAGTGTCAGGGTTGTCCATCAGCCCCAGCATTTT
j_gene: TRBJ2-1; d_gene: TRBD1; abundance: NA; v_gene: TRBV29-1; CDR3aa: CSVEQGASYNEQFF; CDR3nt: TGCAGCGTTGAGCAGGGGGCCTCCTACAATGAGCAGTTCTTC
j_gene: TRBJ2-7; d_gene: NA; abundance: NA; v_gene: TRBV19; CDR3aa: CASSIGSVNYEQYF; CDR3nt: TGTGCCAGTAGTATAGGTAGTGTCAACTACGAGCAGTACTTC
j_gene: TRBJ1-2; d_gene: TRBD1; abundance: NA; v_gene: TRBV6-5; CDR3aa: CASSRGQGASYGYTF; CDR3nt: TGTGCCAGCAGTCGCGGACAGGGAGCCTCCTATGGCTACACCTTC
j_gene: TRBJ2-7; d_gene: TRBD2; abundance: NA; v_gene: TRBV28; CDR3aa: CASPLAAGPYEQYF; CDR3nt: TGTGCCAGCCCCCTGGCAGCGGGACCCTACGAGCAGTACTTC
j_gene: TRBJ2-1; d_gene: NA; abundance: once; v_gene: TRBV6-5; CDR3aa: CASSYGQGFNEQFF; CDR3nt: TGTGCCAGCAGTTACGGCCAGGGGTTCAATGAGCAGTTCTTC
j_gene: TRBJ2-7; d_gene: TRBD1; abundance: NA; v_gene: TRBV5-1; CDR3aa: CASSDGTGVVEQYF; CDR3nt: TGCGCCAGCAGCGATGGGACAGGTGTGGTTGAGCAGTACTTC
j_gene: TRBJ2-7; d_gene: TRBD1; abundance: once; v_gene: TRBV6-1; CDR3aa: CASTTSTSDRVTYF; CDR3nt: TGTGCCAGCACAACATCTACGTCGGACAGGGTAACGTACTTC
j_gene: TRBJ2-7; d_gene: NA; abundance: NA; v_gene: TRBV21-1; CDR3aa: CASSISGQANYEQYF; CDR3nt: TGTGCCAGCAGCATCTCCGGACAGGCAAACTACGAGCAGTACTTC
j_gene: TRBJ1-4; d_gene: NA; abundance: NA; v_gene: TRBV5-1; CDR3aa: CASSLLSSTNEKLFF; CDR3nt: TGCGCCAGCAGCTTGTTATCTTCAACTAATGAAAAACTGTTTTTT
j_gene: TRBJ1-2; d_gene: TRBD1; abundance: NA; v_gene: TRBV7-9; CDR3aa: CASSLRDRGPFASGYTF; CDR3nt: TGTGCCAGCAGCTTACGGGACAGGGGGCCCTTTGCGAGTGGCTACACCTTC
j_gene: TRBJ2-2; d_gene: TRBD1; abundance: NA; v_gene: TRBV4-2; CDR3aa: CASSPGQENTGELFF; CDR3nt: TGTGCCAGCAGCCCAGGACAGGAGAACACCGGGGAGCTGTTTTTT
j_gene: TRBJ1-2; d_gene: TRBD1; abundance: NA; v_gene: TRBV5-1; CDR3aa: CASSVGQGYGYTF; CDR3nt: TGCGCCAGCAGCGTGGGACAGGGCTATGGCTACACCTTC
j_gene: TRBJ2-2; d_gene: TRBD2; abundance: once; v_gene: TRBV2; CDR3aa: CANGLAVNTGELFF; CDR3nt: TGTGCCAACGGACTAGCGGTGAACACCGGGGAGCTGTTTTTT
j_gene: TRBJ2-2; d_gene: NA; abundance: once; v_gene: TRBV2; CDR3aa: CASRQGNTGELFF; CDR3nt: TGTGCCAGCAGACAGGGTAACACCGGGGAGCTGTTTTTT
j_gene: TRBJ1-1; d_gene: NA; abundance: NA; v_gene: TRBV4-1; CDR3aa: CASSLGTGQAEAFF; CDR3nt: TGCGCCAGCAGCCTCGGTACAGGGCAAGCTGAAGCTTTCTTT
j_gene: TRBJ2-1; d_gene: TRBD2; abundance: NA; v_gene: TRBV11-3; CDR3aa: CASSLEAGGYNEQFF; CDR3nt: TGTGCCAGCAGCTTAGAAGCGGGGGGTTACAATGAGCAGTTCTTC
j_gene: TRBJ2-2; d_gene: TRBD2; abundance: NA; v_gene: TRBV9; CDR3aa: CASSVREGLANTGELFF; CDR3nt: TGTGCCAGCAGCGTTAGGGAGGGACTAGCGAACACCGGGGAGCTGTTTTTT
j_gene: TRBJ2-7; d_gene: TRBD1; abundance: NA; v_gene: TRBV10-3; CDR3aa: CAISGGQDQQYF; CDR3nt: TGTGCCATCAGTGGGGGACAGGATCAGCAGTACTTC
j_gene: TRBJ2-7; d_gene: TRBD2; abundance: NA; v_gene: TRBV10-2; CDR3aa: CASTPGTSGSYEQYF; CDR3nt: TGCGCCAGCACCCCTGGGACTAGCGGTTCCTACGAGCAGTACTTC
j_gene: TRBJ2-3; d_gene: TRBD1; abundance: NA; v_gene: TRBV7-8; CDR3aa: CASSRQGRVADTQYF; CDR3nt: TGTGCCAGCAGCAGACAGGGCCGGGTTGCAGATACGCAGTATTTT
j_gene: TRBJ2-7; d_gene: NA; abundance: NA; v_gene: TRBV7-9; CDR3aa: CASSLVASYEQYF; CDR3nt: TGTGCCAGCAGCTTAGTGGCCTCCTACGAGCAGTACTTC
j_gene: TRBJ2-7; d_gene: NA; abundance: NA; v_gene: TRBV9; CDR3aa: CASSLRSFSYEQYF; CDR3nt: TGTGCCAGCAGCCTCAGGTCTTTCTCCTACGAGCAGTACTTC
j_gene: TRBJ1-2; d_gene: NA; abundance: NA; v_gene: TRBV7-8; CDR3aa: CASSLESRTNYGYTF; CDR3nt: TGTGCCAGCAGCTTAGAATCGCGGACAAACTATGGCTACACCTTC
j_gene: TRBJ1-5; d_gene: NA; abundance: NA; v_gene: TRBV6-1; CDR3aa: CASSENRYSNQPQHF; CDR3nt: TGTGCCAGCAGTGAGAACAGATATAGCAATCAGCCCCAGCATTTT
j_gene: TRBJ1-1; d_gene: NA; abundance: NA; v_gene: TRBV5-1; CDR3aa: CASSLNRVLTEAFF; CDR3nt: TGCGCCAGCAGCTTGAACAGGGTATTGACTGAAGCTTTCTTT
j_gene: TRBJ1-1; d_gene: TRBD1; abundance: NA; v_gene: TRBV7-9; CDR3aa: CASSSTETGENTEAFF; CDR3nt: TGTGCCAGCAGCTCGACGGAGACAGGGGAGAACACTGAAGCTTTCTTT
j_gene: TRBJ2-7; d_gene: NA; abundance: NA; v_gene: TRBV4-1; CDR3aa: CASSQELARYEQYF; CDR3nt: TGCGCCAGCAGCCAAGAACTAGCACGCTACGAGCAGTACTTC
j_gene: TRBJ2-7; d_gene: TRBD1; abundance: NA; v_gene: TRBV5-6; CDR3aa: CASRRTGRSYEQYF; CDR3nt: TGTGCCAGCAGACGGACAGGGCGAAGCTACGAGCAGTACTTC
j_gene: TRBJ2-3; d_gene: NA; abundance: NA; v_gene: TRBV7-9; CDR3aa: CASSLEGGGSDTQYF; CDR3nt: TGTGCCAGCAGCTTAGAAGGGGGTGGCTCAGATACGCAGTATTTT
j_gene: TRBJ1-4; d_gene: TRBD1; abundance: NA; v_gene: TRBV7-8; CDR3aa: CASTVWGGTGEEKLFF; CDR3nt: TGTGCCAGCACAGTCTGGGGAGGCACAGGGGAGGAAAAACTGTTTTTT
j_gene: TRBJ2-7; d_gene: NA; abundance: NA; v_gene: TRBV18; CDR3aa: CASSPRTVGGDEQYF; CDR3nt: TGTGCCAGCTCACCCAGGACAGTGGGTGGTGACGAGCAGTACTTC
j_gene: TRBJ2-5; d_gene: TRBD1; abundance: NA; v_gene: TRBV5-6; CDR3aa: CASSVLQGAGETQYF; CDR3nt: TGTGCCAGCAGCGTCCTACAGGGGGCCGGAGAGACCCAGTACTTC
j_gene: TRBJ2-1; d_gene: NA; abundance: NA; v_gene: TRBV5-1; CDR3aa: CASSDRVGYNEQFF; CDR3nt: TGCGCCAGCAGCGATCGCGTTGGCTACAATGAGCAGTTCTTC
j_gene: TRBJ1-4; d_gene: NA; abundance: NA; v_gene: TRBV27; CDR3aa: CASNPGGGTNEKLFF; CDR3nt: TGTGCCAGCAACCCTGGGGGGGGTACTAATGAAAAACTGTTTTTT
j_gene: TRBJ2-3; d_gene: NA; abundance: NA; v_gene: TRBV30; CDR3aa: CAWSVEARGYTDTQYF; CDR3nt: TGTGCCTGGAGTGTCGAGGCCAGGGGATACACAGATACGCAGTATTTT
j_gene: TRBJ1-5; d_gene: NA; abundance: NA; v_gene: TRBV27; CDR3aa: CASSHQGNNNQPQHF; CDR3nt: TGTGCCAGCAGTCACCAGGGTAATAACAATCAGCCCCAGCATTTT
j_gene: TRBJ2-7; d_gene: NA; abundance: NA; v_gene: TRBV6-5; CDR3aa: CASSYSMGGQFLEQYF; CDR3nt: TGTGCCAGCAGTTACTCGATGGGCGGGCAGTTCCTCGAGCAGTACTTC
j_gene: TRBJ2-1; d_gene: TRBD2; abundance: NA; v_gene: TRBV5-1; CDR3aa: CASRGTSGEYNEQFF; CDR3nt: TGCGCCAGCAGAGGGACTAGCGGGGAATACAATGAGCAGTTCTTC
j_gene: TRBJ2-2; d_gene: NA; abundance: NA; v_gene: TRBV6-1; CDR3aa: CASSGTPTNTGELFF; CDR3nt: TGTGCCAGCAGTGGGACACCGACGAACACCGGGGAGCTGTTTTTT
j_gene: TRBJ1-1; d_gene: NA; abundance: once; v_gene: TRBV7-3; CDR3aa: CASSTGTEAFF; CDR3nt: TGTGCCAGCAGCACCGGCACTGAAGCTTTCTTT
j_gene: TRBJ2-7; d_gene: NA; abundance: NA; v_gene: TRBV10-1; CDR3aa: CASSTPGVYEQYF; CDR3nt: TGCGCCAGCAGTACCCCCGGGGTCTACGAGCAGTACTTC
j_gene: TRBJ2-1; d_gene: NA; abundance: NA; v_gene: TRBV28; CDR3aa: CASSASSASYNEQFF; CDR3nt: TGTGCCAGCAGTGCCTCTAGCGCATCTTACAATGAGCAGTTCTTC
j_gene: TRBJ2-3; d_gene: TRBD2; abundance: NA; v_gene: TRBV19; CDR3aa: CASSQTTWGGTDTQYF; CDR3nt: TGTGCCAGTAGCCAGACGACGTGGGGGGGTACAGATACGCAGTATTTT
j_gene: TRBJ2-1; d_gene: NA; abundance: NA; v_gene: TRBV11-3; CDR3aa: CASSLDRSEQFF; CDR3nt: TGTGCCAGCAGCTTAGACCGGAGTGAGCAGTTCTTC
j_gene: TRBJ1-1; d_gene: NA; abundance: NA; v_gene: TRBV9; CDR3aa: CASSVGHRDEAFF; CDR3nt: TGTGCCAGCAGCGTAGGACACAGGGATGAAGCTTTCTTT
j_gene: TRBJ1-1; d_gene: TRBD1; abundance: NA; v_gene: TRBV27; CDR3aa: CASRLGLTGRPTMNTEAFF; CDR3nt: TGTGCCAGCCGATTGGGGCTGACAGGGCGCCCGACAATGAACACTGAAGCTTTCTTT
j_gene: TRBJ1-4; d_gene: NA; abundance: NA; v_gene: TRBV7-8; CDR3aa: CASSLARVNEKLFF; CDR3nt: TGTGCCAGCAGCTTAGCGAGAGTGAATGAAAAACTGTTTTTT
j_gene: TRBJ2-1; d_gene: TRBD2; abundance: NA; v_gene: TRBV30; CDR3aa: CAWSSGTSGYYEQFF; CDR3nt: TGTGCCTGGAGTTCCGGGACTAGCGGGTACTATGAGCAGTTCTTC
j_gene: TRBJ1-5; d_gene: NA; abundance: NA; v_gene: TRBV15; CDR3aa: CATSREGNGGNQPQHF; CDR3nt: TGTGCCACCAGCAGAGAAGGGAACGGGGGCAATCAGCCCCAGCATTTT
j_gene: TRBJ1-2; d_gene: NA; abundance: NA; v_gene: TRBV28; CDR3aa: CASSDRTSNYGYTF; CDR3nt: TGTGCCAGCAGTGACAGGACGTCTAACTATGGCTACACCTTC
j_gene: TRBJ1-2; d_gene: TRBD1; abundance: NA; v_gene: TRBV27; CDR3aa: CATRTGTEGGYGYTF; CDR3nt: TGTGCCACACGGACAGGGACGGAGGGGGGCTATGGCTACACCTTC